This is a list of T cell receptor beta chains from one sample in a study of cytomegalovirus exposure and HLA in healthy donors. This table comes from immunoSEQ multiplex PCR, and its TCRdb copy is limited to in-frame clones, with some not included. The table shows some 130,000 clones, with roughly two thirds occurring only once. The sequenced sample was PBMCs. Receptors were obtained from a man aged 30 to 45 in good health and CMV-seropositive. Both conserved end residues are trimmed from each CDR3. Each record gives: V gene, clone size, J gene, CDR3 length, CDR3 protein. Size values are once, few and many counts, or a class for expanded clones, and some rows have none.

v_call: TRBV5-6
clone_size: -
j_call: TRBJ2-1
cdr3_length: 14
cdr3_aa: ASSWKLTGGGNEQF

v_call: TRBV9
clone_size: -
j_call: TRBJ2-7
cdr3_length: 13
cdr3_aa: ASSALAGEEDEQY

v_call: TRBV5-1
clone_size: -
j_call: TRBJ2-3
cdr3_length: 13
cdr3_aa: ASSLNPPNTDTQY

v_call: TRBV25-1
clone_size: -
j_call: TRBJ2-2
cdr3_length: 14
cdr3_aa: ASSASRTANTGELF

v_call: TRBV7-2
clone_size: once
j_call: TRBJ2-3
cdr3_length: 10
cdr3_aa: ASSLFRDTQY

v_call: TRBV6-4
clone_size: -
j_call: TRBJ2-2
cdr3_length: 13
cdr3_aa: ASSAQGEWTGELF

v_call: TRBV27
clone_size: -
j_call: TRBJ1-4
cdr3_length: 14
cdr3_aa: ASRHIHRGANEKLF

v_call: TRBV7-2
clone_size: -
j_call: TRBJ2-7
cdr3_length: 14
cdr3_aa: ASSLSTYLNSYEQY

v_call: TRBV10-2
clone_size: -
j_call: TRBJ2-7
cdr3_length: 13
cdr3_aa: ASSESTGGDYEQY

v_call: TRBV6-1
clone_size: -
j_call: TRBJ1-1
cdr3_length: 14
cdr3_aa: ASSVQPGVMNTEAF

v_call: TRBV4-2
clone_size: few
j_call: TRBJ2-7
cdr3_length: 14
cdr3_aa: ASSQDGQGFTYEQY

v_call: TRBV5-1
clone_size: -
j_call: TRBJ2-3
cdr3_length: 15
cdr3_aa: ASSLGTSGSSTDTQY

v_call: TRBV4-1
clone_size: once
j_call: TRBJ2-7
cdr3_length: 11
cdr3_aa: ASSPQGAREQY

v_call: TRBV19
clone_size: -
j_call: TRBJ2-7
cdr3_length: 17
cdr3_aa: ASSIIYSSGRSSSYEQY

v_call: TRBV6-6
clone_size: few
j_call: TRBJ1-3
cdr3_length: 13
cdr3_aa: ASSYSPGAVDTIY

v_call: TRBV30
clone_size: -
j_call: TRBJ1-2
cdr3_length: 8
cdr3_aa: AWSPLVST

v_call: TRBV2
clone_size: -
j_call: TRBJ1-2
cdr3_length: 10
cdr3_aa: ASSVSGWGYT

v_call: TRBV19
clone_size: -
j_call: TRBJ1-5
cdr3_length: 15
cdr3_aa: ASTRGGAGWSNQPQH

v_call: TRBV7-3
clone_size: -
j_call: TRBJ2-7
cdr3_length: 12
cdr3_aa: ASSLGGNSYEQY

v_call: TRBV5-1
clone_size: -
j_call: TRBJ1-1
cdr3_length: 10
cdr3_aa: ASSLDREGAF

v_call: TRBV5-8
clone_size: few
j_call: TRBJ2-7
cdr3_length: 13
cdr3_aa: ASSPRQARGYEQY

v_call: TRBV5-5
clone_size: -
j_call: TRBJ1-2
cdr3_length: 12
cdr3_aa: ASSLDTANYGYT

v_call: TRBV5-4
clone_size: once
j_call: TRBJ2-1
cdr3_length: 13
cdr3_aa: ASRIAGGTYNEQF

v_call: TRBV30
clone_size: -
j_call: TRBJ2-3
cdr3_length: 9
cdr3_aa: AWAVVDTQY

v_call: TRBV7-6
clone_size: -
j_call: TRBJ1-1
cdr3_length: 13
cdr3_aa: ASSSTGTGNTEAF

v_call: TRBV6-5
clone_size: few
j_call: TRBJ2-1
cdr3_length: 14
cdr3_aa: ASSYSGLAGGGEQF

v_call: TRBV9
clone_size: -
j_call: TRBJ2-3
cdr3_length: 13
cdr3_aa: ASSAPWTSTDTQY